Shown below are 29 T cell receptor beta chains from a single sample sequenced in a study of cytomegalovirus exposure and HLA in healthy donors. PCR employed 60 Vbeta and 13 Jbeta primers. Repertoires were generated with immunoSEQ multiplex PCR, while TCRdb's copy carries only in-frame clones and drops some. The sample records about 52,000 clones, roughly 73% being singletons. Sequenced sample: PBMCs. These receptors all stem from a man aged 18 to 30 in good health and CMV-seronegative.

The CDR3 sequence is CASSLGSGGFVYEQYF. The CDR3 DNA reads TGCGCCAGCAGCTTGGGGTCGGGGGGCTTTGTCTACGAGCAGTACTTC. The chain links TRBV5-1 to TRBJ2-7; D is perhaps TRBD2 (7 bases). The CDR3 is 16 amino acids. V was pared by 0 bases and J by 3 bases, with 16 bases between. Germline CDR1 is SGHRS and CDR2 is YFSETQ.

The DNA for the CDR3 is TGTGCCAGCAGCTTAGTGCAGGGAGGTTTCACTGAAGCTTTCTTT. This codes for CASSLVQGGFTEAFF. V usage is TRBV7-8 and J usage is TRBJ1-1; maybe TRBD1 (5 bases). CDR3 length equals 15 residues. The germline CDR1 and CDR2 sequences are SGHVS and FQNEAQ. V was trimmed by 1 base and J by 4 bases, leaving 13 bases between them.

The table lists this clone with a few counts. The chain links TRBV6-6 to TRBJ1-1; D is undetermined. CDR3 length: 12 amino acids. Between the trimmed V and J ends, which lost 9 bases and 2 bases, there was a span of 10 bases. Per the germline V gene, CDR1 is MNHNY and CDR2 is SVGAGI (reference sequence). The CDR3 DNA reads TGTGCCAGTTCCCAGGTAAACACTGAAGCTTTCTTT. It yields the protein CASSQVNTEAFF.

The rearrangement joins TRBV5-4 to TRBJ1-3; 10 bases are shared with TRBD1. Unmatched junction bases numbered 1, after V lost 2 bases and J lost 2 bases. CDR3 length: 15 amino acids. CDR1 and CDR2 (germline): SGHNT, YYREEE (reference sequence). CDR3 sequence reads: CASSLGQGAGNTIYF. CDR3 coding DNA: TGTGCCAGCAGCTTAGGACAGGGGGCTGGAAACACCATATATTTT.

The chain links TRBV4-1 to TRBJ2-1; TRBD2 might be the D (6 bases). The CDR3 loop spans 17 amino acids. Germline assignment: CDR1 MGHRA and CDR2 YSYEKL. Between the trimmed V and J ends, which lost 0 bases and 2 bases, there was a span of 14 bases. The CDR3, as DNA: TGCGCCAGCAGCCAAGAATTTGGGACTTTTCCCTACAATGAGCAGTTCTTC. Translation gives CASSQEFGTFPYNEQFF.

This clone was seen only a few times. This chain joins TRBV5-1 and TRBJ1-5; TRBD1 matches 11 bases. The CDR3 contains 17 residues. After removal of 4 bases from V and 2 bases from J, the junction contained 8 bases not matched to a gene. The germline CDR1 and CDR2 sequences are SGHRS and YFSETQ. Written as DNA, the CDR3 is TGCGCCAGCAGCAGCGGGACAGGGGGTTTGGGCAATCAGCCCCAGCATTTT. This translates into CASSSGTGGLGNQPQHF.

As concerns this clone: The junction departs from germline at one end; a sequencing error may be responsible. The chain recombines TRBV5-6 with TRBJ1-1, with a weak D call TRBD1 (5 bases). Germline V gene lookup returns CDR1 SGHDT and CDR2 YYEEEE. CDR3 length: 12 amino acids. The CDR3 DNA sequence: TGTGCCAGCAGCCCGGGAGGGGCTGAAACTTTCTTT. Its translation: CASSPGGAETFF.

This chain links TRBV4-3 with TRBJ2-2, with 7 bases identical to TRBD2. Germline assignment: CDR1 LGHNA and CDR2 YSLEER. The CDR3 runs to 16 residues. V shed 1 base and J 6 bases; nucleotides not matched to a gene: 8. CDR3 sequence: CASSQGAGEVAGELFF. The CDR3 region has the DNA TGCGCCAGCAGCCAAGGGGCGGGAGAAGTAGCCGGGGAGCTGTTTTTT.

The gene calls are TRBV4-3 and TRBJ2-3, with TRBD2 matching 10 bases. The CDR3 has 18 residues. The V gene end was trimmed by 1 base and the J gene end by 1 base; junction bases not matched to a gene: 8. Germline V gene sequence: CDR1 LGHNA, CDR2 YSLEER. The DNA for the CDR3 is TGCGCCAGCAGCCAAGCTCTCCCCGGGACTAGCGGCACAGATACGCAGTATTTT. Translation gives CASSQALPGTSGTDTQYF.

The chain couples TRBV29-1 to TRBJ2-2; TRBD2 agrees at 8 bases. Germline trimming cut 5 bases from V and 4 bases from J; bases unmatched to any gene: 9. Germline V CDR1 and CDR2: SQVTM, ANQGSEA. The CDR3 spans 15 residues. The CDR3 sequence: CSVLDGRAFTGELFF. The CDR3 DNA reads as TGCAGCGTTCTGGACGGGAGGGCCTTCACCGGGGAGCTGTTTTTT.

The chain couples TRBV7-2 to TRBJ1-1, with D hard to call. The CDR3 extends over 12 amino acids. Germline CDR1 SGHTA, CDR2 FQGNSA. V shed 5 bases and J shed 7 bases, with 11 bases lying between them. In DNA form, the CDR3 reads TGTGCCAGCAGCCTATCCCGACATGAAGCTTTCTTT. Protein product: CASSLSRHEAFF.

The J gene is TRBJ1-1, the V gene TRBV2, with D uncertain. V was pared by 10 bases and J by 7 bases, with 13 bases between. The V gene's germline CDR1 is SNHLY and CDR2 FYNNEI. The CDR3 totals 11 residues. The CDR3 sequence is CATETGVEAFF. In DNA form, the CDR3 reads TGTGCCACCGAAACTGGAGTTGAAGCTTTCTTT.

V gene TRBV7-9 combines with J gene TRBJ2-1; 9 nucleotides agree with TRBD2. This CDR3 has 15 residues. Germline CDR1 is SEHNR and CDR2 is FQNEAQ (reference sequence). V was pared by 6 bases and J by 3 bases, with 6 bases of the junction left unmatched. CDR3 sequence (DNA): TGTGCCAGCAGAACAGCGGGAGGCCGCTACAATGAGCAGTTCTTC. This codes for CASRTAGGRYNEQFF.

This chain uses TRBV6-5 with TRBJ2-7, with 9 bases matching TRBD1. The CDR3 runs 14 residues. From germline, CDR1 is MNHEY and CDR2 SVGAGI. After removal of 6 bases from V and 0 bases from J, the junction contained 3 bases not matched to a gene. The CDR3 spells CASRGTGSSYEQYF. The CDR3 DNA reads as TGTGCCAGCAGGGGGACAGGGAGCTCCTACGAGCAGTACTTC.

The chain links TRBV25-1 to TRBJ2-2, with 10 positions matching TRBD2. The CDR3 length is 15 residues. Germline CDR1 reads MGHDK; CDR2 reads SYGVNS. Trimming removed 4 bases from V and 7 bases from J; junction bases left unmatched: 6. CDR3 region: CASSGLAGIGGELFF. The CDR3, as DNA: TGTGCCAGCAGTGGACTAGCGGGCATAGGCGGGGAGCTGTTTTTT. The variable domain in full, with the rest retrieved from reference TRBV25-1 and TRBJ2-2, is EADIYQTPRYLVIGTGKKITLECSQTMGHDKMYWYQQDPGMELHLIHYSYGVNSTEKGDLSSESTVSRIRTEHFPLTLESARPSHTSQYLCASSGLAGIGGELFFGEGSRLTVL.

This rearrangement joins TRBV10-3 to TRBJ2-5; TRBD2 matches 13 bases. CDR1 ENHRY and CDR2 SYGVKD come from the germline V gene. There are 15 residues in the CDR3. V was pared by 5 bases and J by 4 bases, with 4 bases of the junction left unmatched. CDR3 in DNA: TGTGCCATCAGTCCTGGACTAGCGGGAGCAGAGACCCAGTACTTC. Protein: CAISPGLAGAETQYF.

V usage is TRBV7-8 and J usage is TRBJ2-1; no clear D. The CDR3 has 12 residues. Germline V gene lookup returns CDR1 SGHVS and CDR2 FQNEAQ. V lost 4 bases and J 9 bases, leaving 10 bases between the germline ends. The CDR3 DNA reads TGTGCCAGCAGCTCCGTCCTAGGTGAGCAGTTCTTC. Translating gives CASSSVLGEQFF.

This clone was counted a few times. The chain carries TRBV16 and TRBJ1-5, with D unclear. V lost 1 base to trimming and J lost 1 base, with 5 bases between them. Germline loops: CDR1 KGHSY, CDR2 FQNENV. The CDR3 has 14 amino acids. CDR3 DNA: TGTGCCAGCAGCCAATTACAGAGCAATCAGCCCCAGCATTTT. Its protein is CASSQLQSNQPQHF. Looking up the rest from reference TRBV16 and TRBJ1-5 gives the full variable domain: GEEVAQTPKHLVRGEGQKAKLYCAPIKGHSYVFWYQQVLKNEFKFLISFQNENVFDETGMPKERFSAKCLPNSPCSLEIQATKLEDSAVYFCASSQLQSNQPQHFGDGTRLSIL.

The CDR3 loop is CASSPGDRADSPLHF. CDR3 DNA sequence: TGTGCCAGCAGCCCTGGGGACAGGGCAGATTCACCCCTCCACTTT. The chain links TRBV5-8 to TRBJ1-6, with 9 nucleotides matching TRBD1. Germline values: CDR1 SGHTS, CDR2 YDEGEE. The CDR3 loop spans 15 amino acids. V was clipped by 4 bases and J by 8 bases; unmatched bases: 7.

The chain recombines TRBV6-1 with TRBJ1-4; D call uncertain. The CDR3 is 14 amino acids. Germline-derived CDR1 and CDR2 are MNHNS and SASEGT. Trimming left V 4 bases short and J 4 bases short, with 10 bases between. CDR3 coding DNA: TGTGCCAGCAGTGGCACAGCAGTTAATGAAAAACTGTTTTTT. Residues: CASSGTAVNEKLFF.

This chain joins TRBV4-3 and TRBJ1-5; weak D call: TRBD1 (6 bases). Germline CDR1 reads LGHNA; CDR2 reads YSLEER. CDR3 length: 16 amino acids. Deletions cut 0 bases from V and 6 bases from J, with 15 bases between. Here the CDR3 DNA reads TGCGCCAGCAGCCAAGAGGTAACAGGGACGGGTCAGCCCCAGCATTTT. Encoded protein: CASSQEVTGTGQPQHF.

The chain employs TRBV6-5 and TRBJ2-2; possible D gene TRBD1, 6 bases. Germline V gene lookup returns CDR1 MNHEY and CDR2 SVGAGI. The ends were cut back, 3 bases at V and 2 bases at J, with 10 bases in the middle. The CDR3 is 15 amino acids. Here the CDR3 DNA reads TGTGCCAGCAGTTATTGGGGGCGCAACACCGGGGAGCTGTTTTTT. Translation gives CASSYWGRNTGELFF.

The gene calls are TRBV4-1 and TRBJ2-7; D is undetermined. The CDR3 has 15 amino acids. The V gene lost 3 bases and the J gene lost 2 bases, with 14 bases spanning the gap. Germline CDR1 MGHRA, CDR2 YSYEKL. CDR3 region: CASSHLLRNTYEQYF. CDR3 in DNA: TGCGCCAGCAGCCACCTCCTCCGAAACACCTACGAGCAGTACTTC.

The V call is TRBV4-1, the J call TRBJ1-2, with D possibly being TRBD1 (5 bases). This CDR3 region has 15 residues. V was trimmed by 5 bases and J by 0 bases, leaving 13 bases between them. Per germline, CDR1 MGHRA and CDR2 YSYEKL. CDR3 in DNA: TGCGCCAGCAGCATTCGGACAAGTTCTAACTATGGCTACACCTTC. Encoded protein: CASSIRTSSNYGYTF.

This clone has more than one count but fewer than ten. The chain employs TRBV28 and TRBJ1-4, with 10 bases lining up with TRBD1. Losses at the gene ends were 5 bases for V and 11 bases for J; bases not matched to a gene: 5. Germline CDR1 and CDR2: MDHEN and SYDVKM. The CDR3 has 13 residues. The CDR3 region is CASSPDRGYKLFF. The CDR3 DNA sequence: TGTGCCAGCAGTCCGGACAGGGGGTACAAACTGTTTTTT.

This chain uses TRBV5-3 with TRBJ1-4, with 7 bases fitting TRBD1. TRBV5-3 is identified as an open reading frame with a role that is uncertain. J was trimmed by 5 bases and V by 10 bases; bases with no gene match: 5. The CDR3 runs to 12 residues. The CDR3 nucleotides are TGTGCCGTCAGGGGGAGGAATGAAAAACTGTTTTTT. Amino acids: CAVRGRNEKLFF.

This clone occurred a few times. The V gene is TRBV4-3, the J gene TRBJ2-6; TRBD1 matches 9 bases. CDR3 length: 16 residues. V was clipped by 1 base and J by 2 bases; unmatched bases: 0. The germline gives CDR1 LGHNA, CDR2 YSLEER. The CDR3 spells CASSQGQGAGANVLTF. CDR3 DNA sequence: TGCGCCAGCAGCCAAGGACAGGGGGCTGGGGCCAACGTCCTGACTTTC.

This sequence joins TRBV12-5 and TRBJ1-1; D is ambiguous. V gave up 1 base and J gave up 0 bases, with 6 bases separating them. This CDR3 spans 14 amino acids. Germline V gives CDR1 LGHNT, CDR2 FRNRAP. CDR3: CASGLDILNTEAFF. The CDR3 DNA reads as TGTGCTAGTGGTTTGGATATATTGAACACTGAAGCTTTCTTT.

This rearrangement joins TRBV5-6 to TRBJ2-7; TRBD1 matches at 7 bases. The CDR3 is 14 amino acids. CDR1 and CDR2 (germline): SGHDT, YYEEEE. V shed 4 bases, J shed 4 bases, and the junction held 8 bases outside the gene matches. CDR3 amino acids: CASSPGQVKYEQYF. The CDR3 DNA follows: TGTGCCAGCAGCCCCGGACAGGTAAAATACGAGCAGTACTTC.